This note documents a single T cell receptor beta chain sequence. The record originates from a study of memory CD4+ T cells and cytomegalovirus serostatus. Trimming took 3 bases from V and 0 from J, leaving 9 bases between them. The V gene's germline CDR1 is KGHSH and CDR2 LQKENI. CDR3 size: 15 residues. Here immunoSEQ multiplex PCR was the method, and the copy in TCRdb shows in-frame clones only, minus some. The repertoire holds some 45,000 clones, 70% to 75% seen once, with about 1.2% in the top ten. Single viable CD3+CD4+CD8-CD45RO+ cells were sorted as the memory CD4+ T cells. The clonotype was recovered from an adult in good health and CMV-seropositive. Sequencing was carried out using memory CD4+ T cells from blood. This chain uses TRBV18 with TRBJ1-5; D is possibly TRBD1 (5 bases). The DNA for the CDR3 is TGTGCCAGCTCACCTACAGGAGATAGCAATCAGCCCCAGCATTTT. This gives the protein CASSPTGDSNQPQHF.